This T cell receptor beta chain was retrieved from a study of OX40 agonist ivuxolimab in advanced cancers. Overall study: Partial responses occurred in Three dose-escalation patients, one with hepatocellular carcinoma and two with cutaneous melanoma.

Germline lookup yields CDR1 SGHNT and CDR2 YYREEE (reference sequence). Trimming took off 1 base at V and 5 bases at J, with 11 bases between the two ends. CDR3 length: 14 residues. TCRdb's copy holds only in-frame clones and misses some; the assay was immunoSEQ multiplex PCR. The sample records fewer than 65,000 clones, about four fifths being singletons. The sequence was obtained from an adult with an advanced solid tumor such as melanoma, head and neck, liver or kidney cancer. The chain has TRBV5-4 and TRBJ2-3; weak D call: TRBD2 (5 bases). Sequences were derived from CD4+ or CD8+ T cells sorted from blood, sampled in a trial of the OX40 agonist ivuxolimab. Here the CDR3 reads CASSLRELGDTQYF. DNA of the CDR3: TGTGCCAGCAGCTTGAGGGAACTAGGAGATACGCAGTATTTT.